The next 10 T cell receptor beta chains were all read from a single sample in a study of OX40 agonist ivuxolimab in advanced cancers. Method: immunoSEQ multiplex PCR; TCRdb's copy keeps in-frame clones and lacks some. Altogether tens of thousands of clones are present, less than 95% being singletons, with the ten largest covering approximately 2%. The specimen comprised CD4+ or CD8+ T cells sorted from blood, sampled in a trial of the OX40 agonist ivuxolimab. The receptors were sampled from an adult with an advanced solid tumor such as melanoma, head and neck, liver or kidney cancer.

This sequence joins TRBV18 and TRBJ1-4; D is unclear. The germline gives CDR1 KGHSH, CDR2 LQKENI. Trimming removed 3 bases at V and 3 bases at J, with 5 bases between. The CDR3 has 13 amino acids. The chain's CDR3 is CASSPTANEKLFF. As DNA, the CDR3 is TGTGCCAGCTCACCGACGGCTAATGAAAAACTGTTTTTT.

The chain links TRBV19 to TRBJ2-3; 12 bases agree with TRBD2. CDR1 is LNHDA, CDR2 SQIVND, per germline (reference sequence). J was trimmed by 4 bases and V by 5 bases; bases with no gene match: 7. This CDR3 spans 16 amino acids. For the CDR3, the DNA is TGTGCCAGTAGTTCGGGACTAGCGGGCGGTTCAGATACGCAGTATTTT. This encodes CASSSGLAGGSDTQYF.

This CDR3 is CASSLGTGHGGTGNTIYF. DNA of the CDR3: TGTGCCAGCAGCTTAGGTACCGGGCACGGGGGAACTGGAAACACCATATATTTT. V is TRBV11-2 and J is TRBJ1-3, with D possibly TRBD1 on 5 matching bases. There are 18 residues in the CDR3. Germline values: CDR1 SGHAT, CDR2 FQNNGV. The V end was cut by 1 base, the J end by 2 bases, with 18 bases between.

This chain's CDR3 is CASSERQGAGKLFF. As DNA, the CDR3 is TGTGCCAGCAGTGAGAGACAGGGGGCGGGAAAACTGTTTTTT. The chain is built from TRBV6-1 and TRBJ1-4; 10 bases line up with TRBD1. The CDR3 length is 14 residues. The germline V gene encodes CDR1 MNHNS and CDR2 SASEGT. V was pared by 3 bases and J by 10 bases, with 5 bases of the junction left unmatched.

The DNA for the CDR3 is TGTGCCAGTAAAGCAGGACTTAGCTCCTACGAGCAGTACTTC. Translation: CASKAGLSSYEQYF. The chain couples TRBV19 to TRBJ2-7, with a tentative D call TRBD2 (5 bases). V lost 7 bases and J lost 0, with 13 bases in between. Germline V gene lookup returns CDR1 LNHDA and CDR2 SQIVND (reference sequence). This CDR3 has 14 amino acids.

The table lists this clone with a few counts. CDR3 nucleotide sequence: TGTGCCAGCAGCGCCGACGGATCGAACACTGAAGCTTTCTTT. It specifies CASSADGSNTEAFF. The V gene is TRBV9, the J gene TRBJ1-1; no reliable D call. There are 14 residues in the CDR3. Trimming took 3 bases from V and 1 from J, leaving 10 bases between them. Germline V gives CDR1 SGDLS, CDR2 YYNGEE.

The CDR3 here is CASRETGGRGYTF. The CDR3 coding sequence is TGTGCCAGCAGAGAGACAGGGGGCCGGGGCTACACCTTC. This chain links TRBV28 with TRBJ1-2, with 10 positions matching TRBD1. This CDR3 spans 13 amino acids. Losses at the gene ends were 6 bases for V and 8 bases for J; bases not matched to a gene: 6. CDR1 and CDR2 from the germline V gene are MDHEN and SYDVKM.

The V and J genes are TRBV7-3 and TRBJ2-2, with D tentatively TRBD1 (6 bases). Germline CDR1 is SGHTA and CDR2 is FQGTGA. This CDR3 region has 17 residues. V was pared by 5 bases and J by 6 bases, with 22 bases between. The DNA for the CDR3 is TGTGCCAGCAGCCCCCTTTCAGGGGTTGGTGGAGCCGGGGAGCTGTTTTTT. Translating gives CASSPLSGVGGAGELFF. Looking up the rest from reference TRBV7-3 and TRBJ2-2 gives the full variable domain: GAGVSQTPSNKVTEKGKYVELRCDPISGHTALYWYRQSLGQGPEFLIYFQGTGAADDSGLPNDRFFAVRPEGSVSTLKIQRTERGDSAVYLCASSPLSGVGGAGELFFGEGSRLTVL.

This chain uses TRBV5-1 with TRBJ1-1, with D maybe TRBD1 (6 bases). CDR1 is SGHRS, CDR2 YFSETQ, per germline. Trimming removed 3 bases at V and 7 bases at J, with 13 bases between. The CDR3 extends over 13 amino acids. The CDR3 coding sequence is TGCGCCAGCAGCTACCAGACAGGAGTTGAAGCTTTCTTT. Translated, it gives CASSYQTGVEAFF.

The chain combines TRBV7-8 with TRBJ2-7; D tentatively fits TRBD1 or TRBD2 (6 bases each). From germline, CDR1 is SGHVS and CDR2 FQNEAQ. Trimming left V 6 bases short and J 1 base short, with 22 bases between. The CDR3 extends over 17 amino acids. The CDR3 loop is CASSLRGDFVGSYEQYF. DNA for the CDR3: TGTGCCAGCAGTCTAAGGGGGGACTTCGTCGGATCCTACGAGCAGTACTTC.